This T cell receptor (beta chain) is from a study of response to subunit inactivated influenza vaccine. Via MiXCR, TCRdb re-called the RT-PCR reads, giving one row per CDR3 protein. The sample lists around 760,000 distinct CDR3 sequences, 14% occurring once. On this clonotype: Antigen specificity is unknown.

The CDR3 is 16 residues long. Germline V gene lookup returns CDR1 SGHTA and CDR2 FQGTGA. Trimming took 5 bases from V and 10 from J; bases not matched to a gene: 18. Findings and caveats of the study: Each seasonal influenza vaccination recruits few new T cells, the authors suggested.

Sequencing was performed on PBMCs from blood, taken less than 15 days before vaccination. This receptor was obtained from a middle-aged man who received an inactivated influenza vaccine. This rearrangement joins TRBV7-3 to TRBJ2-3; TRBD2 matches 7 bases. CDR3 protein: CASSVNPSGGGAAQYF. The CDR3 bases are TGTGCCAGCAGCGTCAACCCTAGCGGAGGTGGGGCGGCGCAGTATTTT. Complete variable domain (other parts from reference TRBV7-3 and TRBJ2-3): GAGVSQTPSNKVTEKGKYVELRCDPISGHTALYWYRQSLGQGPEFLIYFQGTGAADDSGLPNDRFFAVRPEGSVSTLKIQRTERGDSAVYLCASSVNPSGGGAAQYFGPGTRLTVL.